Presented here are 14 T cell receptor beta chains from one specimen sequenced in a study of blood T cells in healthy people across ages. With a J-beta primer mix and a sample-barcoded 5' primer, a second PCR ran roughly 6 to 11 cycles. TCRdb re-derived calls from the 5' RACE reads in MiXCR, one entry per CDR3 protein. Among around 1,500,000 distinct CDR3 sequences, roughly 40% were seen once, and the ten largest hold approximately 7.9%. The sequencing input was blood. These receptors came from a woman between 18 and 30 years old in good health.

The chain joins TRBV18 to TRBJ2-4; D not resolved. The J call may not be correct, given that the DNA end is closer to TRBJ2-7. This CDR3 has 15 residues. Germline loops: CDR1 KGHSH, CDR2 LQKENI. CDR3 sequence: CASSPAVSTFYEQYF. CDR3 bases: TGTGCCAGCTCACCGGCCGTCAGTACGTTCTACGAGCAGTACTTC.

This clonotype has only a few counts. The V and J genes are TRBV28 and TRBJ1-2; D is undetermined. CDR3 length: 17 residues. From germline, CDR1 is MDHEN and CDR2 SYDVKM. Trimming left V 5 bases short and J 0 bases short, with 19 bases between. Here the CDR3 DNA reads TGTGCCAGCAGTCAGACTATCCCCACACAAGCTAACTATGGCTACACCTTC. This gives the protein CASSQTIPTQANYGYTF.

This clonotype has a handful of counts. The chain joins TRBV20-1 to TRBJ2-7; D remains unclear. The ends were cut back, 1 base at V and 0 bases at J, with 7 bases in the middle. The CDR3 consists of 13 residues. Germline CDR1 reads DFQATT; CDR2 reads SNEGSKA (reference sequence). The CDR3 DNA follows: TGCAGTGCTAGAGTAACAGCCTCCTACGAGCAGTACTTC. The encoded protein is CSARVTASYEQYF.

This clonotype was seen ten or more times. The V and J genes are TRBV28 and TRBJ2-5; D is uncertain. With 5 bases removed from V and 2 bases from J, the gap between germline ends came to 12 bases. Germline CDR1 MDHEN, CDR2 SYDVKM. The CDR3 contains 14 residues. The CDR3 sequence is CASSPLTEQETQYF. As DNA, the CDR3 is TGTGCCAGCAGTCCCCTTACGGAACAAGAGACCCAGTACTTC.

The rearrangement links TRBV4-2 to TRBJ1-2; 7 nucleotides align to TRBD1. With 1 base clipped from V and 8 bases from J, the junction kept 7 bases outside the gene matches. The CDR3 totals 14 residues. Germline V CDR1 and CDR2: LGHNA, YNFKEQ. The CDR3 loop is CASSQGTGAYGYTF. The CDR3 DNA sequence: TGTGCCAGCAGCCAAGGTACAGGGGCGTACGGCTACACCTTC.

The chain recombines TRBV5-1 with TRBJ2-6, with D maybe TRBD1 (5 bases). V was cut by 4 bases and J by 0 bases, with 8 bases left in between. The CDR3 contains 15 residues. Germline V gives CDR1 SGHRS, CDR2 YFSETQ. The CDR3 sequence: CASSQDSSGANVLTF. CDR3 DNA: TGCGCCAGCAGCCAAGACAGCTCTGGGGCCAACGTCCTGACTTTC.

The J gene is TRBJ2-3, the V gene TRBV11-2; TRBD1 matches 7 bases. V shed 4 bases and J 2 bases; nucleotides not matched to a gene: 9. This CDR3 is 16 amino acids long. The germline CDR1 and CDR2 sequences are SGHAT and FQNNGV. The CDR3 is CASSSRRGQLTDTQYF. In DNA, the CDR3 is TGTGCCAGCAGCTCCCGTAGGGGACAGCTCACAGATACGCAGTATTTT.

The gene calls are TRBV27 and TRBJ2-7; TRBD2 agrees at 7 bases. The CDR3 covers 15 residues. The germline gives CDR1 MNHEY, CDR2 SMNVEV (reference sequence). V gave up 5 bases and J gave up 2 bases; unmatched junction bases: 9. CDR3 protein: CASSPSLAETYEQYF. For the CDR3, the DNA is TGTGCCAGCAGTCCCTCCCTAGCGGAGACCTACGAGCAGTACTTC.

This clonotype was detected only a few times. The V gene is TRBV7-9, the J gene TRBJ1-1; D not certain. Germline CDR1 is SEHNR and CDR2 is FQNEAQ (reference sequence). Trimming took off 5 bases at V and 8 bases at J, with 9 bases between the two ends. This CDR3 has 11 residues. CDR3 loop: CASSVQLEAFF. CDR3 DNA sequence: TGTGCCAGCAGCGTACAGTTAGAAGCTTTCTTT.

The chain is built from TRBV2 and TRBJ1-5; D is possibly TRBD1 (5 bases). V shed 4 bases and J shed 2 bases, with 18 bases lying between them. From germline, CDR1 is SNHLY and CDR2 FYNNEI. CDR3 size: 17 residues. The CDR3 sequence is CASSGIGVNIGNQPQHF. CDR3 DNA: TGTGCCAGCAGTGGAATAGGGGTGAATATCGGCAATCAGCCCCAGCATTTT.

The chain is built from TRBV20-1 and TRBJ2-7; D not resolved. This CDR3 is built from 16 residues. The germline V gene encodes CDR1 DFQATT and CDR2 SNEGSKA (reference sequence). Trimming left V 0 bases short and J 3 bases short, with 18 bases between. The CDR3 loop reads CSARDRKRQKFYEQYF. CDR3 in DNA: TGCAGTGCTAGAGATCGAAAACGCCAGAAGTTCTACGAGCAGTACTTC.

This clonotype was seen ten or more times. This rearrangement joins TRBV5-1 to TRBJ2-1; D gene ambiguous. This CDR3 region has 15 residues. From germline, CDR1 is SGHRS and CDR2 YFSETQ. The ends were cut back, 4 bases at V and 5 bases at J, with 16 bases in the middle. CDR3 sequence: CASSPVTRTNNEQFF. In DNA form, the CDR3 reads TGCGCCAGCAGCCCCGTGACCCGGACCAACAATGAGCAGTTCTTC. Combining the CDR3 with reference TRBV5-1 and TRBJ2-1 gives the whole variable domain KAGVTQTPRYLIKTRGQQVTLSCSPISGHRSVSWYQQTPGQGLQFLFEYFSETQRNKGNFPGRFSGRQFSNSRSEMNVSTLELGDSALYLCASSPVTRTNNEQFFGPGTRLTVL.

The chain employs TRBV21-1 and TRBJ1-5. TRBV21-1 is a pseudogene segment. The CDR3 has 14 amino acids. The CDR3: CASSRGLLLSPQHF. CDR3 bases: TGTGCCAGCAGCAGAGGGCTGCTCTTGTCGCCCCAGCATTTT.

This clonotype was seen a handful of times. V gene TRBV4-2 combines with J gene TRBJ2-7; D is unresolved. Germline V gives CDR1 LGHNA, CDR2 YNFKEQ. The CDR3 is 15 amino acids. V was pared by 0 bases and J by 10 bases, with 19 bases between. The CDR3 DNA reads TGTGCCAGCAGCCAAGATCTTTCGGCCTTTAGTGACCAGTACTTC. Translated: CASSQDLSAFSDQYF.